This TCR beta chain was obtained from a study of CD8+ T cells in alopecia areata. Trimming took off 3 bases at V and 5 bases at J, with 4 bases between the two ends. The CDR3 is made up of 11 amino acids. The V gene's germline CDR1 is SEHNR and CDR2 FQNEAQ (reference sequence). Worth noting for this clone: The target antigen is unknown.

cDNA serving as the sequencing template came from extracted, reverse transcribed RNA. Here immunoSEQ multiplex PCR was the method, and the copy in TCRdb shows in-frame clones only, minus some. This table has about 110,000 clones, approximately 50% appearing once. Study results and limitations: For lesional scalp, especially alopecia totalis/universalis, clonality was higher than in normal scalp.

Sequenced: NKG2D-low CD8+ T cells sorted from blood. The genes are TRBV7-9 and TRBJ2-5; D is ambiguous. The source is a human donor with alopecia areata. CDR3 loop: CASSFRETQYF. Here the CDR3 DNA reads TGTGCCAGCAGCTTTCGGGAGACCCAGTACTTC.